This is a list of T cell receptor beta chains from one sample in a study of identifying expanded T cells in peripheral blood. Repertoires were generated with immunoSEQ multiplex PCR, while TCRdb's copy carries only in-frame clones and drops some. The data hold 90,000 to 120,000 clones, with about 89% observed a single time. The sample taken for sequencing was blood. Every receptor here comes from a person aged 18-70 years in good health. CDR3s include the opening cysteine and the closing phenylalanine or tryptophan. Fields, in order: D gene, J gene, clone size, V gene, CDR3 protein, CDR3 DNA. A D gene is named only where the DNA matches it firmly. Clone size, where shown, is once, few, many, or a class for clones that have expanded.

TRBD1,TRBJ1-2,.,TRBV6-5,CASSYSTGDGYTF,TGTGCCAGCAGTTACTCGACAGGGGATGGCTACACCTTC
.,TRBJ1-5,.,TRBV28,CASRDDSNQPQHF,TGTGCCAGCCGAGACGATAGCAATCAGCCCCAGCATTTT
TRBD1,TRBJ2-1,once,TRBV5-4,CASSYAGTGDGEQFF,TGTGCCAGCAGTTACGCCGGGACAGGGGATGGTGAGCAGTTCTTC
.,TRBJ1-5,few,TRBV19,CASSIAGNQPQHF,TGTGCCAGTAGTATCGCAGGGAATCAGCCCCAGCATTTT
TRBD2,TRBJ2-5,.,TRBV19,CASSLSGGGVLETQYF,TGTGCCAGTAGTCTCTCTGGCGGGGGGGTTTTGGAGACCCAGTACTTC
.,TRBJ2-5,.,TRBV9,CASSVGFSEETQYF,TGTGCCAGCAGCGTAGGGTTTAGCGAAGAGACCCAGTACTTC
TRBD2,TRBJ2-3,.,TRBV29-1,CSVRTSGGRTDTQYF,TGCAGCGTGCGGACTAGCGGGGGGCGGACAGATACGCAGTATTTT
.,TRBJ1-2,.,TRBV11-2,CASSLGDYGYTF,TGTGCCAGCAGCCTAGGGGACTATGGCTACACCTTC
.,TRBJ1-1,.,TRBV7-9,CASSRGGTRNTEAFF,TGTGCCAGCAGCCGGGGGGGGACGAGGAACACTGAAGCTTTCTTT
.,TRBJ2-1,.,TRBV7-8,CASSLYAAYNEQFF,TGTGCCAGCAGCTTATATGCGGCATACAATGAGCAGTTCTTC
TRBD1,TRBJ2-2,.,TRBV7-6,CASSLTGGRSSGELFF,TGTGCCAGCAGCCTAACAGGGGGACGGAGCTCCGGGGAGCTGTTTTTT
TRBD1,TRBJ1-4,.,TRBV4-3,CASSPNPPGGGEKLFF,TGCGCCAGCAGCCCCAACCCTCCAGGGGGCGGCGAAAAACTGTTTTTT
.,TRBJ2-7,.,TRBV6-1,CASSEAALRGRSYEQYF,TGTGCCAGCAGTGAAGCTGCGCTCCGGGGCCGTTCCTACGAGCAGTACTTC
.,TRBJ2-1,.,TRBV6-4,CASSELPNYNEQFF,TGTGCCAGCAGTGAATTGCCAAACTACAATGAGCAGTTCTTC
TRBD1,TRBJ2-1,.,TRBV6-5,CASSYLGQGRDEQFF,TGTGCCAGCAGTTACCTTGGACAGGGGCGGGATGAGCAGTTCTTC
.,TRBJ2-3,.,TRBV5-1,CASSPPVSTDTQYF,TGTGCCAGCAGCCCGCCGGTGAGCACAGATACGCAGTATTTT
.,TRBJ2-1,.,TRBV7-2,CASRRTPSYNEQFF,TGTGCCAGCAGGAGGACCCCCTCCTACAATGAGCAGTTCTTC
.,TRBJ1-2,.,TRBV5-1,CASSPPAGNYGYTF,TGCGCCAGCAGCCCCCCGGCGGGGAACTATGGCTACACCTTC
TRBD1,TRBJ1-4,.,TRBV4-3,CASSLGQGQPWANEKLFF,TGCGCCAGCAGCCTGGGACAGGGACAACCATGGGCTAATGAAAAACTGTTTTTT
.,TRBJ1-2,.,TRBV18,CASSPNVLSDIGYTF,TGTGCCAGCTCACCGAACGTTTTGTCCGACATAGGCTACACCTTC
TRBD2,TRBJ2-5,.,TRBV9,CASSDPLSGGDQETQYF,TGTGCCAGCAGCGATCCACTGAGCGGGGGGGACCAAGAGACCCAGTACTTC
TRBD2,TRBJ2-1,.,TRBV13,CASSFSGGLYNEQFF,TGTGCCAGCAGCTTTAGCGGGGGACTATACAATGAGCAGTTCTTC
TRBD1,TRBJ2-7,.,TRBV28,CASRLSQGPSYEQYF,TGTGCCAGCAGACTTTCACAGGGGCCATCCTACGAGCAGTACTTC
TRBD2,TRBJ2-5,.,TRBV11-2,CASSFQRGGQETQYF,TGTGCCAGCAGCTTCCAGCGGGGGGGCCAAGAGACCCAGTACTTC
.,TRBJ1-2,.,TRBV4-3,CASSQEQGSGYTF,TGCGCCAGCAGCCAAGAACAAGGGTCGGGCTACACCTTC
TRBD1,TRBJ1-6,.,TRBV10-2,CASCDDLWTGNNSPLHF,TGCGCCAGCTGCGACGACCTCTGGACAGGGAATAATTCACCCCTCCACTTT
.,TRBJ2-2,.,TRBV30,CAWRPRTGRGELFF,TGTGCCTGGAGACCCCGGACGGGTAGGGGGGAGCTGTTTTTT
.,TRBJ2-1,.,TRBV5-5,CASSLAGTGVNEQFF,TGTGCCAGCAGCTTGGCCGGGACGGGCGTCAATGAGCAGTTCTTC
.,TRBJ1-5,once,TRBV29-1,CSVARDSNQPQHF,TGCAGCGTTGCACGGGATAGCAATCAGCCCCAGCATTTT
.,TRBJ2-7,.,TRBV7-7,CASMDGGSAYEQYF,TGTGCCAGCATGGACGGGGGCAGCGCCTACGAGCAGTACTTC
.,TRBJ1-5,once,TRBV6-5,CASSFPGQPQHF,TGTGCCAGCAGCTTTCCAGGTCAGCCCCAGCATTTT
TRBD1,TRBJ2-7,.,TRBV9,CASSGGQGPTYEQYF,TGTGCCAGCAGCGGGGGACAGGGCCCGACCTACGAGCAGTACTTC
TRBD1,TRBJ2-7,.,TRBV7-2,CASSRQGGIYEQYF,TGTGCCAGCAGTAGACAGGGGGGGATTTACGAGCAGTACTTC
.,TRBJ1-1,.,TRBV5-5,CASSLGGAPNTEAFF,TGTGCCAGCAGCTTGGGAGGGGCCCCGAACACTGAAGCTTTCTTT
.,TRBJ1-2,.,TRBV6-5,CASSRQARDGYTF,TGTGCCAGCAGTCGACAGGCCAGGGATGGCTACACCTTC
TRBD1,TRBJ1-6,.,TRBV4-1,CASSQVAAFNQGANSPLHF,TGCGCCAGCAGCCAAGTGGCAGCGTTTAATCAGGGGGCGAATTCACCCCTCCACTTT
TRBD1,TRBJ2-7,once,TRBV19,CASSIGTGNEQYF,TGTGCCAGTAGTATAGGGACAGGGAACGAGCAGTACTTC
TRBD1,TRBJ1-2,.,TRBV5-1,CASSPRTGGAGGYTF,TGCGCCAGCAGTCCCCGGACAGGGGGCGCAGGTGGCTACACCTTC
.,TRBJ1-1,.,TRBV18,CASSRGPANTEAFF,TGTGCCAGCTCTCGTGGCCCGGCGAACACTGAAGCTTTCTTT